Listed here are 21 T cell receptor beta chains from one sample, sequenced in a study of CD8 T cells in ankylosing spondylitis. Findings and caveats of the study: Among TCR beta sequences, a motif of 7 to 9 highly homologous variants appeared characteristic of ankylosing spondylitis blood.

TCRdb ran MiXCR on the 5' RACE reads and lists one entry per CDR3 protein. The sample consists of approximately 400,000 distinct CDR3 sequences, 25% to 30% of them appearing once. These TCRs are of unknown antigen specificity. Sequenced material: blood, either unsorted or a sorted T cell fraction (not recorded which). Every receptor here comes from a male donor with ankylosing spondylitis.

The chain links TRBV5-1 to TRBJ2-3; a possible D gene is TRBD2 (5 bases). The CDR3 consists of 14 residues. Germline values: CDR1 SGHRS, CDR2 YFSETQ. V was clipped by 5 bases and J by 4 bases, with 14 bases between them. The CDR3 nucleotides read TGCGCCAGCAGAATCGGACTTACTGCAGATACGCAGTATTTT. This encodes CASRIGLTADTQYF.

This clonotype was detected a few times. Here the CDR3 reads CASSPGTAWNEQFF. The CDR3 nucleotides read TGCGCCAGCAGCCCAGGGACTGCCTGGAATGAGCAGTTCTTC. The V call is TRBV5-1, the J call TRBJ2-1, with a possible D match to TRBD2 (6 bases). The CDR3 is made up of 14 amino acids. Looked up from germline, CDR1 is SGHRS and CDR2 is YFSETQ. The V gene lost 4 bases and the J gene lost 7 bases, with 15 bases spanning the gap. Looking up the rest from reference TRBV5-1 and TRBJ2-1 gives the full variable domain: KAGVTQTPRYLIKTRGQQVTLSCSPISGHRSVSWYQQTPGQGLQFLFEYFSETQRNKGNFPGRFSGRQFSNSRSEMNVSTLELGDSALYLCASSPGTAWNEQFFGPGTRLTVL.

Here the CDR3 DNA reads TGTGCCACCAGCAGGACAGGGCTCAATGAGCAGTTCTTC. It codes for CATSRTGLNEQFF. J is TRBJ2-1 and V is TRBV24-1, with 8 nucleotides matching TRBD1. The J segment lost 6 bases and the V segment lost 7 bases, leaving 4 bases of the junction unmatched. Per the germline V gene, CDR1 is KGHDR and CDR2 is SFDVKD. The CDR3 extends over 13 amino acids.

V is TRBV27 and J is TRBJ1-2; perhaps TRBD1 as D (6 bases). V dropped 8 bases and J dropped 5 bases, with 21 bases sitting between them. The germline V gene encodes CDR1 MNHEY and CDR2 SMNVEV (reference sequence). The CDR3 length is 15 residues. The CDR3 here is CASRYSGQRWYGYTF. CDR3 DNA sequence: TGTGCCAGCCGCTACTCAGGACAGCGCTGGTATGGCTACACCTTC.

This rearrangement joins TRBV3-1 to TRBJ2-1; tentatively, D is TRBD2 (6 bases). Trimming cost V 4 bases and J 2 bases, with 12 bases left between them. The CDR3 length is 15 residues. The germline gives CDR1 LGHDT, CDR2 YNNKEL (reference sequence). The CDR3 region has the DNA TGTGCCAGCAGCCCCCGGGACTTTACCTACAATGAGCAGTTCTTC. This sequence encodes CASSPRDFTYNEQFF.

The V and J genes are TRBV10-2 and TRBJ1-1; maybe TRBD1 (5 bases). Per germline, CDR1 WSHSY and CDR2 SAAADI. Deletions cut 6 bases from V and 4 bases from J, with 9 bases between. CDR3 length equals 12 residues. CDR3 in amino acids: CASRQGGTEAFF. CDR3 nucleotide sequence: TGCGCCAGCAGGCAGGGTGGCACTGAAGCTTTCTTT.

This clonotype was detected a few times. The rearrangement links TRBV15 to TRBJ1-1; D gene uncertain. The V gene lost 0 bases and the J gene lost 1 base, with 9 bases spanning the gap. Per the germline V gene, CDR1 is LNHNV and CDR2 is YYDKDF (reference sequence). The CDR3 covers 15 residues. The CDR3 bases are TGTGCCACCAGCAGAGAGGCCAGCTGGAACACTGAAGCTTTCTTT. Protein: CATSREASWNTEAFF.

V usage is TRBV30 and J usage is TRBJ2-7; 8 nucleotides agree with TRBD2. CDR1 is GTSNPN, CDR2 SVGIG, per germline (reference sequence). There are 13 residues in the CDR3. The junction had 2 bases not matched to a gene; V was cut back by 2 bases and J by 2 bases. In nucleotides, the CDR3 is TGTGCCTGGAGTACTAGCGGAGCCTACGAGCAGTACTTC. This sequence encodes CAWSTSGAYEQYF.

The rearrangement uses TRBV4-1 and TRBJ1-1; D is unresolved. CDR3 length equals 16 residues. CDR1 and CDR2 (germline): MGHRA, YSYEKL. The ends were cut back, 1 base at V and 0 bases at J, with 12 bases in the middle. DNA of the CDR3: TGCGCCAGCAGCCAAGGTAGGAGCTACATGAACACTGAAGCTTTCTTT. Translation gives CASSQGRSYMNTEAFF.

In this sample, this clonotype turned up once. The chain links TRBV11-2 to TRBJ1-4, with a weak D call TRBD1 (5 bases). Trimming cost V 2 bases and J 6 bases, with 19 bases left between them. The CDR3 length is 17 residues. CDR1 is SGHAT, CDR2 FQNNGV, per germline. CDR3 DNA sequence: TGTGCCAGCAGCTTACGACCCGGTTCAAGGGGTTATGAAAAACTGTTTTTT. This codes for CASSLRPGSRGYEKLFF.

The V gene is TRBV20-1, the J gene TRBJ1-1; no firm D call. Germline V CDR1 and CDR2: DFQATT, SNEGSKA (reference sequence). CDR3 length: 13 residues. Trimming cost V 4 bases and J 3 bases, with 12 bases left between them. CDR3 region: CSAIKALHTEAFF. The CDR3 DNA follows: TGCAGTGCTATTAAGGCCCTCCACACTGAAGCTTTCTTT.

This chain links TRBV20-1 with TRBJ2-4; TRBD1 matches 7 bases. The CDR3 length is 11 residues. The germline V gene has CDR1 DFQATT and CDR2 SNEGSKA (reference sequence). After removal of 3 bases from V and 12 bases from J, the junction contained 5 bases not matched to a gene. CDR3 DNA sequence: TGCAGTGCTAGTCCACAGGGGCCTCAGTACTTC. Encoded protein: CSASPQGPQYF.

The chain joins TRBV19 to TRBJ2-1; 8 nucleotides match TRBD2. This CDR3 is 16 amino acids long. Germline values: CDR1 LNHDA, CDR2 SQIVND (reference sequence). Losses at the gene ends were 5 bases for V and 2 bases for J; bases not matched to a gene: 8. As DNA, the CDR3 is TGTGCCAGTAGTCTTCGGGGGGGCTTAGCCTACAATGAGCAGTTCTTC. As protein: CASSLRGGLAYNEQFF.

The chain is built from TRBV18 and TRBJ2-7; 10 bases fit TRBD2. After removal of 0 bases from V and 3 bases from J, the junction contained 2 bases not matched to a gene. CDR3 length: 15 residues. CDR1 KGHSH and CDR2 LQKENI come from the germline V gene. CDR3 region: CASSPPASGGYEQYF. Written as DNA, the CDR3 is TGTGCCAGCTCACCACCGGCTAGCGGGGGCTACGAGCAGTACTTC.

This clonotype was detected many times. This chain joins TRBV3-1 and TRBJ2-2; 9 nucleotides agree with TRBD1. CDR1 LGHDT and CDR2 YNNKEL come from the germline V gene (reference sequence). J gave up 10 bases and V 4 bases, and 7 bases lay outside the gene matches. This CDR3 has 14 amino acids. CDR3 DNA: TGTGCCAGCAGCCCCCGGGACAGGGAACCGGAGCTGTTTTTT. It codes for CASSPRDREPELFF.

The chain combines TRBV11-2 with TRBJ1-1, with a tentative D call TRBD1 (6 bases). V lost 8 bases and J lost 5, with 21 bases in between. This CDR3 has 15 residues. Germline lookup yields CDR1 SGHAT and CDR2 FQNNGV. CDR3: CASSPFGGAGTEAFF. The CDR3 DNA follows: TGTGCCAGCTCCCCTTTTGGGGGGGCTGGGACTGAAGCTTTCTTT.

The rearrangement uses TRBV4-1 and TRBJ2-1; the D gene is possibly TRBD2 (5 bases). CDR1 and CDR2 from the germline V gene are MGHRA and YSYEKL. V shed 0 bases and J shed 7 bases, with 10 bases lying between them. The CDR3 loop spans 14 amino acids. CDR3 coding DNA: TGCGCCAGCAGCCAAGAAATAGCGCGAAATGAGCAGTTCTTC. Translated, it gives CASSQEIARNEQFF.

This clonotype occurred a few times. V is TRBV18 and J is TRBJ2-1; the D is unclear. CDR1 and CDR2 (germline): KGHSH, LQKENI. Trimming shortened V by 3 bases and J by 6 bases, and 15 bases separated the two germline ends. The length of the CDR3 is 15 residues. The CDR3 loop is CASSPPGLHLNEQFF. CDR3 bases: TGTGCCAGCTCACCGCCGGGCCTCCACCTCAATGAGCAGTTCTTC.

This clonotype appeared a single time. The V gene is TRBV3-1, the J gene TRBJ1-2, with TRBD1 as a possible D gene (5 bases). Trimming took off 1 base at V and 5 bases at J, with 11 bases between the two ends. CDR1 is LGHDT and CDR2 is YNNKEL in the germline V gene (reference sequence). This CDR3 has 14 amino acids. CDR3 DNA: TGTGCCAGCAGCCAAGGAGGCAGGGAGTATGGCTACACCTTC. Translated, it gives CASSQGGREYGYTF.

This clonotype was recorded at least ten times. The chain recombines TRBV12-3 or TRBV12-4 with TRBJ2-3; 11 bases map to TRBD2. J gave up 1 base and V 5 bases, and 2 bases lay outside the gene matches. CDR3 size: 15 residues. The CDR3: CASSLTSGGTDTQYF. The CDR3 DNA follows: TGTGCCAGCAGTCTGACTAGCGGGGGCACAGATACGCAGTATTTT.

In DNA form, the CDR3 reads TGTGCCAGCAGCCCCCGGACAGGGGGCTTTGGGGCCAACGTCCTGACTTTC. Its translation: CASSPRTGGFGANVLTF. The chain combines TRBV7-2 with TRBJ2-6; the match to TRBD1 covers 11 bases. J gave up 3 bases and V 5 bases, and 6 bases lay outside the gene matches. In germline, CDR1 is SGHTA, CDR2 FQGNSA. CDR3 length equals 17 residues. Using reference TRBV7-2 and TRBJ2-6 for the parts outside the CDR3, the full variable domain is GAGVSQSPSNKVTEKGKDVELRCDPISGHTALYWYRQSLGQGLEFLIYFQGNSAPDKSGLPSDRFSAERTGGSVSTLTIQRTQQEDSAVYLCASSPRTGGFGANVLTFGAGSRLTVL.